This T cell receptor (beta chain) was captured by sequencing in a study of beta chain features in type 1 diabetes. Findings of the study overall: TCRB CDR3s from Type 1 diabetes patients were moderately but significantly shorter in all four CD4+ subsets. A greater similarity of naive, central memory and Treg TCRB repertoires was seen among patients than among healthy donors.

Of note for this clone: Its specificity is unknown.

Donors contributed one heparinised blood draw apiece, averaging about 110 mL. Cells sorted by CD45RO/CCR7/CD25/CD127/CD95/CD27 comprised CD4+ naive, central memory, regulatory and stem cell-like memory cells. The CDR3 has 14 amino acids. CDR1 is SGHTA and CDR2 is FQGTGA in the germline V gene. V trimming: 8 bases; J trimming: 4 bases; junction bases outside the gene matches: 6. The investigators reverse transcribed all of the isolated RNA, so they sequenced expressed TCRB transcripts. Some clones are missing from TCRdb's copy, which holds only in-frame ones; the method was immunoSEQ multiplex PCR. The repertoire includes 150,000 to 200,000 clones, 7.8% of them detected once, and about 0.95% sits in the top ten.

The sequenced material came from central memory CD4+ T cells from blood. The chain uses TRBV7-3 and TRBJ2-2, with 8 bases matching TRBD2. This sequence originates from a woman aged 40-49 years with type 1 diabetes. The CDR3 nucleotides read TGTGCCAGCCGTACTAGCGGAACCACCGGGGAGCTGTTTTTT. Its protein is CASRTSGTTGELFF.